The text below deals with one T cell receptor beta chain. The data were produced by immunoSEQ multiplex PCR, yet TCRdb's version contains in-frame clones alone and is incomplete. This sample carries roughly 200,000 clones, around four fifths of them seen once, and the ten largest clones take 6.5% to 9%. The data were taken from a study of blood T cell repertoires in COVID-19. V gave up 1 base and J gave up 7 bases, with 12 bases separating them. This CDR3 contains 14 residues. Germline CDR1 and CDR2: SGHKS and YYEKEE (reference sequence). The chain carries TRBV5-5 and TRBJ1-5; a weak D match, TRBD1 (6 bases). The sequenced sample consisted of peripheral blood. The clonotype originates from a woman in her forties with COVID-19, enrolled during active disease. The CDR3, as DNA: TGTGCCAGCAGCTTGTATGGGGGCGAGCAGCCCCAGCATTTT. It yields the protein CASSLYGGEQPQHF.